A selection of T cell receptor beta chains follows, all from one sample in a study of CD8 T cells in Susac syndrome. In TCRdb, the immunoSEQ multiplex PCR reads were re-called with MiXCR into one record per CDR3 protein. The repertoire holds around 150,000 distinct CDR3 sequences, with approximately 96% as singletons. Specimen: CD4+ T cells from PBMCs. The receptors derive from a human donor with Susac syndrome. The CDR3 runs from the conserved cysteine through the conserved F or W. A D gene is named only where the DNA matches it firmly. Clone sizes are given selectively: once, few, many, or a class where the clone is expanded.

>TRBV20-1|TRBJ1-1|TRBD1|once
CSAPLGQGGYTEAFF
TGCAGTGCGCCTCTAGGACAGGGGGGGTACACTGAAGCTTTCTTT
>TRBV18|TRBJ1-3|-|-
CASRRADSGNTIYF
TGTGCCAGCCGCCGCGCAGACTCTGGAAACACCATATATTTT
>TRBV5-4|TRBJ2-5|TRBD2|-
CASSLRGDDETQYF
TGTGCCAGCAGCTTGCGGGGGGATGATGAGACCCAGTACTTC
>TRBV5-1|TRBJ2-1|-|few
CASSLDRNNEQFF
TGCGCCAGCAGCTTGGACAGAAACAATGAGCAGTTCTTC
>TRBV20-1|TRBJ1-2|-|-
CSAKPDAVSYGYTF
TGCAGTGCCAAACCAGACGCTGTTTCGTATGGCTACACCTTC
>TRBV9|TRBJ1-5|TRBD1|-
CASSGTGQNQPQHF
TGTGCCAGCAGCGGGACAGGGCAAAATCAGCCCCAGCATTTT
>TRBV5-1|TRBJ2-1|TRBD1|-
CASSTGQGPLSYNEQFF
TGCGCCAGCAGCACCGGACAGGGCCCCCTCTCCTACAATGAGCAGTTCTTC
>TRBV7-9|TRBJ2-3|TRBD2|-
CASSRGLAVSDTQYF
TGTGCCAGCAGTCGTGGACTAGCCGTCTCAGATACGCAGTATTTT
>TRBV18|TRBJ2-3|-|-
CASSTGHTDTQYF
TGTGCCAGCTCGACCGGTCACACAGATACGCAGTATTTT
>TRBV29-1|TRBJ2-7|-|-
CSVVCREEYEQYF
TGCAGCGTTGTATGCAGGGAGGAATACGAGCAGTACTTC
>TRBV29-1|TRBJ1-5|TRBD1|-
CSVGQGDNQPQHF
TGCAGCGTTGGACAGGGGGACAATCAGCCCCAGCATTTT
>TRBV29-1|TRBJ1-2|TRBD1|-
CSVQGAEGYTF
TGCAGCGTACAGGGGGCGGAGGGCTACACCTTC
>TRBV12-3/TRBV12-4|TRBJ1-2|-|few
CASSPTGNYGYTF
TGTGCCAGCAGTCCCACAGGGAACTATGGCTACACCTTC
>TRBV6-6|TRBJ2-1|-|-
CASSYGHIKDNEQFF
TGTGCCAGCAGTTACGGGCATATAAAGGACAATGAGCAGTTCTTC
>TRBV3-1|TRBJ1-2|-|-
CASSPQSFNYGYTF
TGTGCCAGCAGTCCGCAGTCGTTTAACTATGGCTACACCTTC
>TRBV4-2|TRBJ1-1|TRBD1|-
CASSQAGTGENTEAFF
TGTGCCAGCAGCCAAGCGGGGACAGGGGAGAACACTGAAGCTTTCTTT
>TRBV14|TRBJ2-2|-|-
CASSQVPAGELFF
TGTGCCAGCAGCCAAGTACCGGCCGGGGAGCTGTTTTTT
>TRBV28|TRBJ1-2|TRBD1|-
CASGRGDGYTF
TGTGCCAGCGGCAGGGGGGATGGCTACACCTTC
>TRBV20-1|TRBJ2-5|TRBD2|once
CSAILAGLETQYF
TGCAGTGCTATACTAGCGGGATTGGAGACCCAGTACTTC
>TRBV14|TRBJ2-7|-|once
CASSQDGIVDEQYF
TGTGCCAGCAGCCAAGATGGGATAGTCGACGAGCAGTACTTC
>TRBV11-3|TRBJ1-1|-|once
CASSGDVGTEAFF
TGTGCCAGCAGCGGCGACGTTGGGACTGAAGCTTTCTTT
>TRBV20-1|TRBJ1-5|TRBD1|-
CSATTDRDNQPQHF
TGCAGTGCTACCACCGACAGGGACAATCAGCCCCAGCATTTT
>TRBV24-1|TRBJ2-3|-|-
CATSALAAQYF
TGTGCCACCAGTGCCCTGGCGGCCCAGTATTTT
>TRBV29-1|TRBJ2-7|-|-
CSANTGTYEQYF
TGCAGCGCTAACACCGGGACCTACGAGCAGTACTTC
>TRBV9|TRBJ2-3|-|-
CASSVDGPNVQYF
TGTGCCAGCAGCGTAGATGGCCCAAATGTGCAGTATTTT
>TRBV4-1|TRBJ1-2|-|once
CASQGSGYGYTF
TGCGCCAGCCAGGGTTCGGGCTATGGCTACACCTTC
>TRBV7-9|TRBJ2-7|-|-
CASSQDYEQYF
TGTGCCAGCAGTCAAGACTACGAGCAGTACTTC
>TRBV24-1|TRBJ2-3|TRBD2|-
CATSDTGGRATDTQYF
TGTGCCACCAGTGATACTGGCGGGAGGGCCACAGATACGCAGTATTTT
>TRBV7-9|TRBJ2-1|-|once
CASSSLGAGNYDEQFF
TGTGCCAGCAGCTCGTTGGGTGCAGGGAACTACGATGAGCAGTTCTTC
>TRBV16|TRBJ2-7|-|-
CASSQLQGGSYEQYF
TGTGCCAGCAGCCAACTTCAGGGGGGTTCTTACGAGCAGTACTTC
>TRBV3-1|TRBJ1-2|-|-
CASSGGGPYGYTF
TGTGCCAGCAGCGGAGGCGGGCCCTATGGCTACACCTTC
>TRBV25-1|TRBJ2-5|TRBD1|-
CASSLPGTGGETQYF
TGTGCCAGCAGTCTTCCCGGGACAGGGGGCGAGACCCAGTACTTC
>TRBV2|TRBJ1-4|-|-
CASSEAGGGEKLFF
TGTGCCAGCAGTGAAGCGGGGGGAGGGGAAAAACTGTTTTTT
>TRBV2|TRBJ2-1|-|-
CASVLLRSYNEQFF
TGTGCCAGCGTGCTGTTGCGCTCCTACAATGAGCAGTTCTTC
>TRBV9|TRBJ2-1|TRBD2|-
CASSVGLANYNEQFF
TGTGCCAGCAGCGTAGGACTAGCGAACTACAATGAGCAGTTCTTC
>TRBV3-1|TRBJ2-1|TRBD1|-
CASSSRGWGSSYNEQFF
TGTGCCAGCAGCTCCAGGGGGTGGGGCAGCTCCTACAATGAGCAGTTCTTC
>TRBV7-2|TRBJ1-2|-|-
CASRHLSGLYGYTF
TGTGCCAGCCGCCACCTTAGCGGGCTCTATGGCTACACCTTC
>TRBV12-3/TRBV12-4|TRBJ1-5|TRBD1|-
CASSPDRGNQPQHF
TGTGCCAGCAGCCCGGACAGGGGCAATCAGCCCCAGCATTTT
>TRBV20-1|TRBJ2-7|-|-
CSAGPTPREEQYF
TGCAGTGCCGGGCCCACCCCCAGGGAGGAGCAGTACTTC
>TRBV5-4|TRBJ2-1|-|-
CASSAGMGQSSYNEQFF
TGTGCCAGCAGCGCGGGAATGGGTCAGAGCTCCTACAATGAGCAGTTCTTC
>TRBV27|TRBJ2-7|TRBD2|-
CASKGLTSGRAYEQYF
TGTGCCAGCAAGGGCCTCACTAGCGGGAGGGCCTACGAGCAGTACTTC
>TRBV29-1|TRBJ1-1|TRBD1|-
CSVPDRGVRTEAFF
TGCAGCGTTCCGGACAGGGGAGTTAGAACTGAAGCTTTCTTT
>TRBV27|TRBJ1-1|-|once
CASSLLGTVNTEAFF
TGTGCCAGCAGTTTACTTGGAACAGTGAACACTGAAGCTTTCTTT
>TRBV5-1|TRBJ2-3|-|-
CASSLSTQGPDTQYF
TGCGCCAGCAGCCTATCAACGCAGGGCCCAGATACGCAGTATTTT
>TRBV24-1|TRBJ2-2|-|-
CATSDFRDTGELFF
TGTGCCACCAGTGATTTCAGGGACACCGGGGAGCTGTTTTTT
>TRBV9|TRBJ1-1|-|-
CASSVELVRSNTEAFF
TGTGCCAGCAGCGTAGAACTAGTCCGGTCTAACACTGAAGCTTTCTTT
>TRBV14|TRBJ1-1|-|once
CASSLLGVNTEAFF
TGTGCCAGCAGCCTTCTGGGGGTGAACACTGAAGCTTTCTTT
>TRBV6-5|TRBJ1-2|-|-
CASSQGQLNYGYTF
TGTGCCAGCAGCCAGGGTCAGCTCAACTATGGCTACACCTTC
>TRBV20-1|TRBJ2-2|-|once
CSNTGPANTGELFF
TGCAGTAATACAGGGCCGGCGAACACCGGGGAGCTGTTTTTT
>TRBV20-1|TRBJ2-3|-|-
CSAPLGARTTDTQYF
TGCAGTGCTCCCCTTGGGGCAAGGACCACAGATACGCAGTATTTT
>TRBV5-4|TRBJ2-5|TRBD2|-
CASRSDGGNQETQYF
TGTGCCAGCAGATCGGACGGGGGGAATCAAGAGACCCAGTACTTC
>TRBV5-1|TRBJ1-2|-|-
CASSFDRGSGYTF
TGCGCCAGCAGCTTCGATAGGGGTAGCGGCTACACCTTC
>TRBV20-1|TRBJ1-6|-|-
CSAPFGRHNSPLHF
TGCAGTGCCCCGTTTGGGCGGCATAATTCACCCCTCCACTTT
>TRBV11-3|TRBJ2-3|-|-
CASGLGDTQYF
TGTGCCAGCGGCTTAGGAGATACGCAGTATTTT